The text below deals with one T cell receptor (beta chain). Its antigen is unknown. CDR1 SNHLY and CDR2 FYNNEI come from the germline V gene. V was clipped by 5 bases and J by 6 bases, with 14 bases between them. This CDR3 comprises 14 residues. This sample stems from a study of T cell repertoires in ileal Crohn's disease. Whole-study context: About half of patients got postoperative therapy: around ten thiopurines, fewer than 20 anti-TNF. Study-wide points: Sorted CD8 T cells held more high-frequency clones than CD4.

Method: immunoSEQ multiplex PCR; TCRdb's copy keeps in-frame clones and lacks some. The sample has approximately 14,000 clones, roughly 87% seen once. The receptor's source is an adult with Crohn's disease. The specimen sequenced was ileal tissue. This sequence joins TRBV2 and TRBJ1-5; D remains unclear. The CDR3 DNA follows: TGTGCCAGCAGTCCCCAGACCTACAGTCAGCCCCAGCATTTT. It yields the protein CASSPQTYSQPQHF.